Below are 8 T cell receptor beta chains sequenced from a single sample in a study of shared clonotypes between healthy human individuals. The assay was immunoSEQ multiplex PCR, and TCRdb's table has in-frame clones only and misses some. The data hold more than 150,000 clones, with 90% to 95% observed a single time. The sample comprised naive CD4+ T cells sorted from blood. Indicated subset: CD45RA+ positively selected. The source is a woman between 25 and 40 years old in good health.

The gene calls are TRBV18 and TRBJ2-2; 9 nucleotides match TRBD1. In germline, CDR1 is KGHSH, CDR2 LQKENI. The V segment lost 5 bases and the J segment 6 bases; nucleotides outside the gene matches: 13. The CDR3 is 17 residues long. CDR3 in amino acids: CASSRNRDRDSSGELFF. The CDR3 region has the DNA TGTGCCAGCTCAAGGAACCGGGACAGGGATTCGTCCGGGGAGCTGTTTTTT. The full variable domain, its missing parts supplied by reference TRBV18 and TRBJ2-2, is NAGVMQNPRHLVRRRGQEARLRCSPMKGHSHVYWYRQLPEEGLKFMVYLQKENIIDESGMPKERFSAEFPKEGPSILRIQQVVRGDSAAYFCASSRNRDRDSSGELFFGEGSRLTVL.

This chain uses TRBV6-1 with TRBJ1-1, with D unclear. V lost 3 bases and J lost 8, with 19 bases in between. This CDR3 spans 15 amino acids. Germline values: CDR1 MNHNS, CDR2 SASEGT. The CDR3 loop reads CASSDPAPRSSEAFF. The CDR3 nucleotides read TGTGCCAGCAGTGACCCGGCCCCCCGGTCGTCGGAAGCTTTCTTT.

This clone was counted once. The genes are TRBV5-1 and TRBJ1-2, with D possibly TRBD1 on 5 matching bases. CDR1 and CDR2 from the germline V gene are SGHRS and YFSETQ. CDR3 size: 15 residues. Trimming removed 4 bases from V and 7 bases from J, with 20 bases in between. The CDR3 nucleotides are TGCGCCAGCAGCCCATCCGGGACGGAGTTAGGTGGCTACACCTTC. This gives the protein CASSPSGTELGGYTF.

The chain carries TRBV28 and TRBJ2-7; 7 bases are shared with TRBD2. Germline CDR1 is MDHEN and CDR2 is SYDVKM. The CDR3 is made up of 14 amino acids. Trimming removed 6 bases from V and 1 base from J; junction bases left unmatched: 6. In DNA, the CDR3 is TGTGCCAGCAGCGGTCCCGGGGGGTCCTACGAGCAGTACTTC. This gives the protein CASSGPGGSYEQYF. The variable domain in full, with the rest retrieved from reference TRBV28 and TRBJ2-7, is DVKVTQSSRYLVKRTGEKVFLECVQDMDHENMFWYRQDPGLGLRLIYFSYDVKMKEKGDIPEGYSVSREKKERFSLILESASTNQTSMYLCASSGPGGSYEQYFGPGTRLTVT.

This CDR3 reads CASSPITGFSGANVLTF. CDR3 bases: TGTGCCAGCTCACCTATTACAGGGTTCTCTGGGGCCAACGTCCTGACTTTC. The chain couples TRBV18 to TRBJ2-6, with D perhaps TRBD1 (6 bases). V was pared by 3 bases and J by 0 bases, with 12 bases between. Germline values: CDR1 KGHSH, CDR2 LQKENI. This CDR3 region has 17 residues.

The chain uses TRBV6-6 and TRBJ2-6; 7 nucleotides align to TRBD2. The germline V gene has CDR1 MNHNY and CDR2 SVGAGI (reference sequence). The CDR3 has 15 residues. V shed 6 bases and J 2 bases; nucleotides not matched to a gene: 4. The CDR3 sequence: CASRDGGTGANVLTF. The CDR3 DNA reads TGTGCCAGCAGGGACGGGGGGACTGGGGCCAACGTCCTGACTTTC.

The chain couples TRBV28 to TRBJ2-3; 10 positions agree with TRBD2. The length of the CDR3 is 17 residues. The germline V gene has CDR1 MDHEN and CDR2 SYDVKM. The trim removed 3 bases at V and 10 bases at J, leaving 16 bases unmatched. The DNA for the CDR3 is TGTGCCAGCAGTTTGATCAGTAGCGGGAGGCCACGGGGAGCGCAGTATTTT. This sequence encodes CASSLISSGRPRGAQYF.

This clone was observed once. The CDR3 sequence: CASSLGSDDQFF. In DNA, the CDR3 is TGCGCCAGCAGCTTAGGTTCGGACGATCAGTTCTTC. The rearrangement uses TRBV5-1 and TRBJ2-1; D is unresolved. Trimming shortened V by 2 bases and J by 13 bases, and 13 bases separated the two germline ends. The CDR3 consists of 12 residues. Germline V gene data show CDR1 as SGHRS and CDR2 as YFSETQ.